Shown below are 27 T cell receptor beta chains from a single sample sequenced in a study of T cell changes during pregnancy in multiple sclerosis. Produced via immunoSEQ multiplex PCR; TCRdb's table is partial and in-frame only. This table holds about 38,000 clones, 70% to 90% found once. Sequences were derived from CD4+ T cells from peripheral blood mononuclear cells, sampled before pregnancy. Receptors were obtained from a female donor with multiple sclerosis, enrolled in a pregnancy study.

The rearrangement uses TRBV30 and TRBJ2-7; D perhaps matches TRBD1 (5 bases). Trimming took 1 base from V and 3 from J, leaving 16 bases between them. Germline V gene data show CDR1 as GTSNPN and CDR2 as SVGIG (reference sequence). The CDR3 spans 15 residues. The CDR3 DNA is TGTGCCTGGAGTGCCGTACATAGGGGCGGCTACGAGCAGTACTTC. Translated, it gives CAWSAVHRGGYEQYF.

The chain employs TRBV11-3 and TRBJ2-1; TRBD2 matches 11 bases. The germline CDR1 and CDR2 sequences are SGHNT and YENEEA. After removal of 1 base from V and 12 bases from J, the junction contained 11 bases not matched to a gene. CDR3 length equals 16 residues. CDR3 amino acids: CASSLVAGLAGQRQFF. In DNA form, the CDR3 reads TGTGCCAGCAGCTTAGTAGCCGGACTAGCGGGTCAGCGGCAGTTCTTC.

As concerns this clone: The junction departs from germline at one end; a sequencing error may be responsible. The chain is built from TRBV29-1 and TRBJ1-1, with a weak D call TRBD1 (5 bases). Germline CDR1 SQVTM, CDR2 ANQGSEA. CDR3 length equals 8 residues. The DNA for the CDR3 is TGCGCGGGGCCTCCTCAGTCCTTT. Protein sequence: CAGPPQSF.

This clone turned up a few times. The CDR3 reads CASTQMRAGTEAFF. The CDR3 DNA reads as TGTGCCAGCACCCAGATGAGGGCCGGGACTGAAGCTTTCTTT. This rearrangement joins TRBV2 to TRBJ1-1; D gene unclear. With 7 bases removed from V and 5 bases from J, the gap between germline ends came to 17 bases. Looked up from germline, CDR1 is SNHLY and CDR2 is FYNNEI. The length of the CDR3 is 14 residues. Combining the CDR3 with reference TRBV2 and TRBJ1-1 gives the whole variable domain EPEVTQTPSHQVTQMGQEVILRCVPISNHLYFYWYRQILGQKVEFLVSFYNNEISEKSEIFDDQFSVERPDGSNFTLKIRSTKLEDSAMYFCASTQMRAGTEAFFGQGTRLTVV.

The chain links TRBV11-2 to TRBJ1-2; D is ambiguous. This CDR3 has 12 residues. CDR1 and CDR2 (germline): SGHAT, FQNNGV. Trimming removed 3 bases from V and 7 bases from J, with 9 bases in between. In DNA, the CDR3 is TGTGCCAGCAGCTTTGAGAGGGCTGGCTACACCTTC. Translation: CASSFERAGYTF. Looking up the rest from reference TRBV11-2 and TRBJ1-2 gives the full variable domain: EAGVAQSPRYKIIEKRQSVAFWCNPISGHATLYWYQQILGQGPKLLIQFQNNGVVDDSQLPKDRFSAERLKGVDSTLKIQPAKLEDSAVYLCASSFERAGYTFGSGTRLTVV.

The chain couples TRBV7-3 to TRBJ1-1; D may be TRBD1 (5 bases). The CDR3 runs to 13 residues. CDR1 and CDR2 from the germline V gene are SGHTA and FQGTGA. V dropped 5 bases and J dropped 4 bases, with 11 bases sitting between them. CDR3 loop: CASSLQGGTEAFF. In DNA, the CDR3 is TGTGCCAGCAGCCTCCAGGGTGGCACTGAAGCTTTCTTT.

The chain recombines TRBV5-6 with TRBJ1-1; D gene unclear. V was trimmed by 2 bases and J by 1 base, leaving 6 bases between them. The germline V gene encodes CDR1 SGHDT and CDR2 YYEEEE. The CDR3 consists of 13 residues. The CDR3 DNA follows: TGTGCCAGCAGCTTCGGTTGGAACACTGAAGCTTTCTTT. This gives the protein CASSFGWNTEAFF. The full variable domain, completed using reference TRBV5-6 and TRBJ1-1, is DAGVTQSPTHLIKTRGQQVTLRCSPKSGHDTVSWYQQALGQGPQFIFQYYEEEERQRGNFPDRFSGHQFPNYSSELNVNALLLGDSALYLCASSFGWNTEAFFGQGTRLTVV.

The chain links TRBV7-9 to TRBJ1-3, with D unresolved. Germline V gene lookup returns CDR1 SEHNR and CDR2 FQNEAQ (reference sequence). The CDR3 sequence is 14 residues long. Trimming removed 1 base at V and 4 bases at J, with 8 bases between. CDR3 region: CASSLGAVGNTIYF. The CDR3 DNA follows: TGTGCCAGCAGCTTAGGGGCAGTAGGAAACACCATATATTTT. The whole variable domain, filled in from reference TRBV7-9 and TRBJ1-3, reads DTGVSQNPRHKITKRGQNVTFRCDPISEHNRLYWYRQTLGQGPEFLTYFQNEAQLEKSRLLSDRFSAERPKGSFSTLEIQRTEQGDSAMYLCASSLGAVGNTIYFGEGSWLTVV.

This chain joins TRBV11-1 and TRBJ1-2, with 8 bases aligning to TRBD1. This CDR3 has 13 amino acids. V lost 5 bases to trimming and J lost 3 bases; unmatched junction nucleotides: 2. Germline CDR1 SGHAT, CDR2 FQDESV (reference sequence). CDR3 sequence: CASSRDRYYGYTF. Here the CDR3 DNA reads TGTGCCAGCAGCAGGGACAGGTACTATGGCTACACCTTC.

As DNA, the CDR3 is TGTGCCAGCCGGGCAGGGATAAACACTGAAGCTTTCTTT. Protein: CASRAGINTEAFF. The chain couples TRBV9 to TRBJ1-1; D possibly corresponds to TRBD1 (5 bases). Germline-derived CDR1 and CDR2 are SGDLS and YYNGEE. This CDR3 has 13 residues. V shed 7 bases and J shed 2 bases, with 12 bases lying between them.

The CDR3, as DNA: TGTGCCAGCAGTGAAGGAAGGTCAGGGAGGGTTAATGAAAAACTGTTTTTT. This gives the protein CASSEGRSGRVNEKLFF. J is TRBJ1-4 and V is TRBV6-1; D is perhaps TRBD1 (5 bases). Per the germline V gene, CDR1 is MNHNS and CDR2 is SASEGT. The germline V and J ends were trimmed by 1 base and 4 bases, with 16 bases remaining between them. The CDR3 sequence is 17 residues long.

J is TRBJ2-7 and V is TRBV7-2; no firm D call. Germline CDR1 reads SGHTA; CDR2 reads FQGNSA. Trimming shortened V by 2 bases and J by 0 bases, and 8 bases separated the two germline ends. CDR3 length equals 14 residues. CDR3 nucleotides: TGTGCCAGCAGCTTAACGGTTTCCTCCTACGAGCAGTACTTC. It codes for CASSLTVSSYEQYF.

The chain links TRBV7-9 to TRBJ1-1; the D is unclear. Germline CDR1 reads SEHNR; CDR2 reads FQNEAQ (reference sequence). Trimming left V 2 bases short and J 1 base short, with 11 bases between. The CDR3 runs to 15 residues. The CDR3 is CASSLSFAGNTEAFF. CDR3 bases: TGTGCCAGCAGCTTAAGCTTTGCGGGGAACACTGAAGCTTTCTTT.

The chain is built from TRBV5-1 and TRBJ1-1, with 8 bases matching TRBD1. J was trimmed by 3 bases and V by 1 base; bases with no gene match: 11. Germline-derived CDR1 and CDR2 are SGHRS and YFSETQ. The CDR3 has 17 amino acids. CDR3 loop: CASSLSQGAFRDTEAFF. The CDR3 coding sequence is TGCGCCAGCAGCTTGTCTCAGGGGGCTTTTCGGGACACTGAAGCTTTCTTT.

The genes are TRBV10-3 and TRBJ1-2, with D tentatively TRBD1 (5 bases). The germline V gene encodes CDR1 ENHRY and CDR2 SYGVKD. There are 14 residues in the CDR3. Trimming stripped 6 bases from V and 1 base from J, with 12 bases between. The CDR3 is CAISPTDLNYGYTF. The CDR3 nucleotides are TGTGCCATCAGCCCGACAGACCTTAACTATGGCTACACCTTC.

CDR3 loop: CASSKEKGQETQYF. The DNA of the CDR3 is TGCGCCAGCAGCAAAGAGAAGGGGCAAGAGACCCAGTACTTC. The chain employs TRBV5-1 and TRBJ2-5, with D maybe TRBD1 (5 bases). CDR1 is SGHRS, CDR2 YFSETQ, per germline. V was pared by 4 bases and J by 2 bases, with 12 bases between. This CDR3 spans 14 amino acids.

This clone has more than one count but fewer than ten. The rearrangement links TRBV2 to TRBJ2-6; no clear D gene. Germline-derived CDR1 and CDR2 are SNHLY and FYNNEI. V was clipped by 3 bases and J by 0 bases, with 15 bases between them. The CDR3 totals 18 residues. CDR3 bases: TGTGCCAGCAGTGATTGGTTAGCTTTTAGCTCTGGGGCCAACGTCCTGACTTTC. Protein sequence: CASSDWLAFSSGANVLTF.

This chain uses TRBV2 with TRBJ2-2; D gene uncertain. Per germline, CDR1 SNHLY and CDR2 FYNNEI. The V and J ends lost 4 bases and 2 bases respectively, with 5 bases between them. This CDR3 is built from 13 residues. CDR3 amino acids: CASSAVNTGELFF. The CDR3, as DNA: TGTGCCAGCAGTGCGGTAAACACCGGGGAGCTGTTTTTT.

The V gene is TRBV11-3, the J gene TRBJ1-3; D gene uncertain. The V and J ends lost 0 bases and 8 bases respectively, with 8 bases between them. This CDR3 has 13 residues. Germline loops: CDR1 SGHNT, CDR2 YENEEA. CDR3 in DNA: TGTGCCAGCAGCTTAGAGGTGGGAGACACCATATATTTT. The encoded protein is CASSLEVGDTIYF. Supplemented by reference TRBV11-3 and TRBJ1-3, the full variable domain reads EAGVVQSPRYKIIEKKQPVAFWCNPISGHNTLYWYLQNLGQGPELLIRYENEEAVDDSQLPKDRFSAERLKGVDSTLKIQPAELGDSAVYLCASSLEVGDTIYFGEGSWLTVV.

The rearrangement links TRBV19 to TRBJ2-1; 9 bases match TRBD2. CDR1 is LNHDA and CDR2 is SQIVND in the germline V gene (reference sequence). CDR3 length: 15 amino acids. With V trimmed by 0 bases and J by 12 bases, 9 bases remained unmatched. This chain's CDR3 is CASSIEGGGASRQFF. CDR3 in DNA: TGTGCCAGTAGTATAGAGGGCGGGGGGGCTAGTCGGCAGTTCTTC.

This chain links TRBV20-1 with TRBJ1-5; no clear D. The CDR3 length is 11 residues. CDR1 and CDR2 (germline): DFQATT, SNEGSKA (reference sequence). V was trimmed by 5 bases and J by 6 bases, leaving 8 bases between them. In DNA form, the CDR3 reads TGCAGTGCTTCCGCCGGTCAGCCCCAGCATTTT. It codes for CSASAGQPQHF.

The chain has TRBV6-4 and TRBJ1-6, with unresolved D. The V end lost 6 bases, the J end lost 3 bases, and 15 bases lay between the germline ends. This CDR3 is 16 amino acids long. Germline V gives CDR1 MRHNA, CDR2 SNTAGT. CDR3 in DNA: TGTGCCAGCAGCCTAGGTCCGGGAGGCTATAATTCACCCCTCCACTTT. It encodes CASSLGPGGYNSPLHF.

The rearrangement links TRBV18 to TRBJ1-6; TRBD1 agrees at 10 bases. The ends lost 2 bases at V and 11 bases at J; junction bases unmatched: 3. From germline, CDR1 is KGHSH and CDR2 LQKENI. The CDR3 spans 14 residues. For the CDR3, the DNA is TGTGCCAGCTCACCAACGGGACAGGGGACACCCCTCCACTTT. Protein sequence: CASSPTGQGTPLHF.

The rearrangement uses TRBV2 and TRBJ2-6; 7 nucleotides align to TRBD1. The CDR3 has 14 residues. CDR1 is SNHLY, CDR2 FYNNEI, per germline. J gave up 0 bases and V 11 bases, and 4 bases lay outside the gene matches. The DNA of the CDR3 is TGTGCCGGACAGGAGAGCTCTGGGGCCAACGTCCTGACTTTC. It is translated as CAGQESSGANVLTF.

The chain uses TRBV5-4 and TRBJ2-3; TRBD2 matches at 7 bases. The CDR3 consists of 15 residues. The V and J ends lost 0 bases and 2 bases, in that order; junction bases with no gene match: 3. Germline V gene lookup returns CDR1 SGHNT and CDR2 YYREEE (reference sequence). CDR3 region: CASSLGAGVTDTQYF. CDR3 in DNA: TGTGCCAGCAGCTTGGGGGCGGGGGTCACAGATACGCAGTATTTT. Full variable domain (remainder filled in from reference TRBV5-4 and TRBJ2-3): ETGVTQSPTHLIKTRGQQVTLRCSSQSGHNTVSWYQQALGQGPQFIFQYYREEENGRGNFPPRFSGLQFPNYSSELNVNALELDDSALYLCASSLGAGVTDTQYFGPGTRLTVL.

The chain combines TRBV10-1 with TRBJ2-3, with 9 positions matching TRBD2. This CDR3 is built from 14 residues. CDR1 WNHNN and CDR2 SYGVQD come from the germline V gene (reference sequence). V dropped 2 bases and J dropped 6; count of bases not matched to a gene: 3. Here the CDR3 DNA reads TGCGCCAGCAGTGAGATAGCGGGGGCGGATACGCAGTATTTT. As protein: CASSEIAGADTQYF.

The chain carries TRBV5-6 and TRBJ1-1; D remains ambiguous. From germline, CDR1 is SGHDT and CDR2 YYEEEE. V was clipped by 0 bases and J by 1 base, with 7 bases between them. The CDR3 length is 14 residues. This chain's CDR3 is CASSLEAPNTEAFF. The CDR3 nucleotides are TGTGCCAGCAGCTTGGAAGCACCGAACACTGAAGCTTTCTTT.